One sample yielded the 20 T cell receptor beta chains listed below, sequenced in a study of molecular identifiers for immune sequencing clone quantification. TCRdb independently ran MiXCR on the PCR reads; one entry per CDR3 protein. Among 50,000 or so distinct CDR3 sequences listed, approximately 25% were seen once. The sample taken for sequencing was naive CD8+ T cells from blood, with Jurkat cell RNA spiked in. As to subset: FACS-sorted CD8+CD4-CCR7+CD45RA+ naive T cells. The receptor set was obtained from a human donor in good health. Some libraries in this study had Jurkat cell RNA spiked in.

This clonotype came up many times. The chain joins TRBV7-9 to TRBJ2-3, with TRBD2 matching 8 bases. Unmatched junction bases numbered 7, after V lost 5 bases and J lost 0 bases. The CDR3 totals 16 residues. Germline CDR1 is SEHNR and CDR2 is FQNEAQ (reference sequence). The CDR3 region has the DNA TGTGCCAGCAGCACCCGACTAGCGTCTAGCACAGATACGCAGTATTTT. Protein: CASSTRLASSTDTQYF.

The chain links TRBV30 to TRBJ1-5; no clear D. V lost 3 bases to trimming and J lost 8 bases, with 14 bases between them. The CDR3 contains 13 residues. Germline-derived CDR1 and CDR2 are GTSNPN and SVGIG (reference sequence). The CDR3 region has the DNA TGTGCCTGGAGGCCCTCCATCTCGGAGCCCCAGCATTTT. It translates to CAWRPSISEPQHF.

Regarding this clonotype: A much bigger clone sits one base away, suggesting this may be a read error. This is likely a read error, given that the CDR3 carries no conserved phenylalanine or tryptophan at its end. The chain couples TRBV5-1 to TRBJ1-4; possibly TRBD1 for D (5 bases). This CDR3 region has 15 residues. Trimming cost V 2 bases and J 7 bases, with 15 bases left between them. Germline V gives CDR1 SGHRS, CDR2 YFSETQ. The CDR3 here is CASSFGVRDGEKLFV. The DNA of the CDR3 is TGCGCCAGCAGCTTCGGCGTCAGGGACGGTGAAAAACTGTTTGTT.

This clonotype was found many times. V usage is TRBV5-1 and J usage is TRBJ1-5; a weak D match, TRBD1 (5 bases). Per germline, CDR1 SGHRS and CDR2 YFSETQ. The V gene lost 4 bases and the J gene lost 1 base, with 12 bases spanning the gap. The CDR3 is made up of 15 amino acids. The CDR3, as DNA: TGCGCCAGCAGCGCCGGGGACCTCAGCAATCAGCCCCAGCATTTT. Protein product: CASSAGDLSNQPQHF.

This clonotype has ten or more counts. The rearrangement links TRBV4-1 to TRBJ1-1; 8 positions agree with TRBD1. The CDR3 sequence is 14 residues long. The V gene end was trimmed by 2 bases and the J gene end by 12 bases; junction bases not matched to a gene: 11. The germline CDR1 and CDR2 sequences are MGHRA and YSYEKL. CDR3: CASSQQGGTGGSFF. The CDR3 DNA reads TGCGCCAGCAGCCAACAAGGAGGGACAGGAGGGTCTTTCTTT.

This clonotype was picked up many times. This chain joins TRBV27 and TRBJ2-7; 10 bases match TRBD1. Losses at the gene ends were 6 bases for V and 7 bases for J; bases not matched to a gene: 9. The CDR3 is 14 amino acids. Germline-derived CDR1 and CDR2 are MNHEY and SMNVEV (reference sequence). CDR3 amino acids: CASSQAGQGSEQYF. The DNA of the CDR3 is TGTGCCAGCAGCCAAGCGGGACAGGGGTCGGAGCAGTACTTC.

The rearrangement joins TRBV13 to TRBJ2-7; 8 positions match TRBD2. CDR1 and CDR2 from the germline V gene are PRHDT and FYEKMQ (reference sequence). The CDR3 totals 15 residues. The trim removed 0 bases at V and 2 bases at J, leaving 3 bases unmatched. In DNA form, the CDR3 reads TGTGCCAGCAGCTTAGGCTCGGGGGGGCCCTACGAGCAGTACTTC. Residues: CASSLGSGGPYEQYF.

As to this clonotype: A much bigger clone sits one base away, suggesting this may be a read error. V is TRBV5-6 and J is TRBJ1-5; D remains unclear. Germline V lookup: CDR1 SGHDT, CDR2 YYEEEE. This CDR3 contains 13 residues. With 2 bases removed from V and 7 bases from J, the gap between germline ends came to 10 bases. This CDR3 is CASSFSRRQPQHF. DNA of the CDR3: TGTGCCAGCAGCTTCTCCAGGAGGCAGCCCCAGCATTTT.

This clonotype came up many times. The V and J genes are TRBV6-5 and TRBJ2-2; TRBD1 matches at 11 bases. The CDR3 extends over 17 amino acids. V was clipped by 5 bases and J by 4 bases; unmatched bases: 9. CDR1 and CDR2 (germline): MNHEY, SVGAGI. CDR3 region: CASSHYQGTGGTGELFF. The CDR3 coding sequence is TGTGCCAGCAGTCACTATCAGGGGACAGGGGGCACCGGGGAGCTGTTTTTT.

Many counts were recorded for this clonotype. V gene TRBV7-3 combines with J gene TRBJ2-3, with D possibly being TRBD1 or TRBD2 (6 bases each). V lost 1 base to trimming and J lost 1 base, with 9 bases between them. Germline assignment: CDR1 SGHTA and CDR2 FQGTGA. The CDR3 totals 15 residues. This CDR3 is CASSLMGGRTDTQYF. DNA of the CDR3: TGTGCCAGCAGCTTAATGGGGGGCCGCACAGATACGCAGTATTTT.

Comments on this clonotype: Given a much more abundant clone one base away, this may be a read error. The CDR3 bases are TGCAGTGCCCCGGCCCACTGCGAGCAGTACTTC. Protein: CSAPAHCEQYF. The chain employs TRBV20-1 and TRBJ2-7; D is unresolved. The V end was cut by 6 bases, the J end by 6 bases, with 12 bases between. The germline gives CDR1 DFQATT, CDR2 SNEGSKA (reference sequence). The length of the CDR3 is 11 residues.

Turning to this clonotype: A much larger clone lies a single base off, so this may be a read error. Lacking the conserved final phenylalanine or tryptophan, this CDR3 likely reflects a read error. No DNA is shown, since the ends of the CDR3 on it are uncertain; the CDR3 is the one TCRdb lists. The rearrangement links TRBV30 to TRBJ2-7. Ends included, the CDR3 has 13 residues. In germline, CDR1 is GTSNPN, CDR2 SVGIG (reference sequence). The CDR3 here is CAWSVIKSDLQHY.

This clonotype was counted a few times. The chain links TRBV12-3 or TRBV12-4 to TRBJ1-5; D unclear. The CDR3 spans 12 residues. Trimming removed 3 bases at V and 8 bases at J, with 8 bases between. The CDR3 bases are TGTGCCAGCAGTTTTGGTAGTGAGCCCCAGCATTTT. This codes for CASSFGSEPQHF.

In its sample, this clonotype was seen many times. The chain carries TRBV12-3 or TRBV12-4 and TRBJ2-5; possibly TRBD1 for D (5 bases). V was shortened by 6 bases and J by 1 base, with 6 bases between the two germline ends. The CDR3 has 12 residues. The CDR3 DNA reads TGTGCCAGCAGGGACACCCAAGAGACCCAGTACTTC. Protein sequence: CASRDTQETQYF.

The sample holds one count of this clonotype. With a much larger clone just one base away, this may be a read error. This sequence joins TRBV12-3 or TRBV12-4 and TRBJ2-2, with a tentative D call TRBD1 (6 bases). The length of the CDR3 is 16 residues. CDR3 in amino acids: CASSLRTAPNIGELFF. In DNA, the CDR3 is TGTGCCAGCAGTTTAAGGACAGCACCGAACATCGGGGAGCTGTTTTTT.

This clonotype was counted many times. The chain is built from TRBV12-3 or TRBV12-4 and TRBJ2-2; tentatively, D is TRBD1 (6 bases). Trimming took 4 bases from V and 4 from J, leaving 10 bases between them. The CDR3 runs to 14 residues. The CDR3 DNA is TGTGCCAGCAGTTGGACAGACCCCACCGGGGAGCTGTTTTTT. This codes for CASSWTDPTGELFF.

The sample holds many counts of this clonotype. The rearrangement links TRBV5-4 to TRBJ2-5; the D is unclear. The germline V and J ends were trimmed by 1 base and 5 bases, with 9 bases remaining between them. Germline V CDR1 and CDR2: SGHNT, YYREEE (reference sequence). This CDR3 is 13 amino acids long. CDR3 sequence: CASSLRDEETQYF. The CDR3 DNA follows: TGTGCCAGCAGCTTGAGAGATGAGGAGACCCAGTACTTC. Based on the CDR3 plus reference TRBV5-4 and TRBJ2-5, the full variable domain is ETGVTQSPTHLIKTRGQQVTLRCSSQSGHNTVSWYQQALGQGPQFIFQYYREEENGRGNFPPRFSGLQFPNYSSELNVNALELDDSALYLCASSLRDEETQYFGPGTRLLVL.

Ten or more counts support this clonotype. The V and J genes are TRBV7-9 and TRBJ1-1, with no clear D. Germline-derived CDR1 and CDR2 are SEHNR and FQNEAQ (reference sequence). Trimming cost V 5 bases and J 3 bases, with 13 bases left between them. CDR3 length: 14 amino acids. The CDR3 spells CASSPGRRDTEAFF. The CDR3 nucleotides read TGTGCCAGCAGCCCTGGGCGGAGGGACACTGAAGCTTTCTTT.

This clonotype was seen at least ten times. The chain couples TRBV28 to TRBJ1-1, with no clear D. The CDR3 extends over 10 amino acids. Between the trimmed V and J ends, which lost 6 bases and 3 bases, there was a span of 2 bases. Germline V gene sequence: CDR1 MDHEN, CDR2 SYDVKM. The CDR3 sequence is CASRDTEAFF. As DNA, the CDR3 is TGTGCCAGCAGGGACACTGAAGCTTTCTTT.

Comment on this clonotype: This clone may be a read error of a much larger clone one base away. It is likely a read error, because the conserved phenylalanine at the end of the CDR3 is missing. CDR3 sequence: CASSLRWGGTTDTQYL. In DNA form, the CDR3 reads TGTGCCAGCAGTCTCCGCTGGGGGGGAACCACAGATACGCAGTATCTT. The chain employs TRBV6-5 and TRBJ2-3, with 7 bases identical to TRBD2. V was clipped by 5 bases and J by 2 bases; unmatched bases: 10. The CDR3 covers 16 residues. The germline gives CDR1 MNHEY, CDR2 SVGAGI.